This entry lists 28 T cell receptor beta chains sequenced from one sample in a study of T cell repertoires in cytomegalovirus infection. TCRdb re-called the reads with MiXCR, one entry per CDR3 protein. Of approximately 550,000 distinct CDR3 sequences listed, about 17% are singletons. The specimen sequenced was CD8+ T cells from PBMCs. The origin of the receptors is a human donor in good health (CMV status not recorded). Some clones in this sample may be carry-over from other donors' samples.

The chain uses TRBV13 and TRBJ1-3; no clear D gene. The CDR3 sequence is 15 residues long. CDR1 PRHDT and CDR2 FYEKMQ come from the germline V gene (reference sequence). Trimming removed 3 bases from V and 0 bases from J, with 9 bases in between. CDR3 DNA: TGTGCCAGCAGCTTCCTTGGCGACTCTGGAAACACCATATATTTT. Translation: CASSFLGDSGNTIYF.

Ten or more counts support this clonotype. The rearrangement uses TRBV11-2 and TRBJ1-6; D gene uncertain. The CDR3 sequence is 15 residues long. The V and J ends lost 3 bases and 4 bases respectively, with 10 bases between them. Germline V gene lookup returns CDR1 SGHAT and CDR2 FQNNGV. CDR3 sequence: CASSFGQQYNSPLHF. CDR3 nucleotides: TGTGCCAGCAGCTTTGGGCAGCAATATAATTCACCCCTCCACTTT.

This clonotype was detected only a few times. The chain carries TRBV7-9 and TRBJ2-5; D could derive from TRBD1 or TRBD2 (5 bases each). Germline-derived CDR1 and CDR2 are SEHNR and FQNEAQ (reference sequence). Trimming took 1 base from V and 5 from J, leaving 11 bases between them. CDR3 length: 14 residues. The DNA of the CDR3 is TGTGCCAGCAGCTTAGGGGACGCCTTGGAGACCCAGTACTTC. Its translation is CASSLGDALETQYF.

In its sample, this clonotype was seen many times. This CDR3 is CASSLEAGGESDTQYF. CDR3 nucleotide sequence: TGTGCCAGCAGCTTAGAAGCGGGGGGCGAGTCAGATACGCAGTATTTT. This chain joins TRBV11-2 and TRBJ2-3, with TRBD2 matching 9 bases. Trimming cost V 0 bases and J 4 bases; bases outside gene matches: 5. The CDR3 has 16 residues. Germline V CDR1 and CDR2: SGHAT, FQNNGV. The full variable domain, rest sourced from reference TRBV11-2 and TRBJ2-3, is EAGVAQSPRYKIIEKRQSVAFWCNPISGHATLYWYQQILGQGPKLLIQFQNNGVVDDSQLPKDRFSAERLKGVDSTLKIQPAKLEDSAVYLCASSLEAGGESDTQYFGPGTRLTVL.

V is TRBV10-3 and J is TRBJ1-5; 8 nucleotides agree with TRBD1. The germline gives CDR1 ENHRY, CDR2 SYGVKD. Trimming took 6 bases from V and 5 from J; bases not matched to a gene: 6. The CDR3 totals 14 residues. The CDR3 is CAIRGTGGDQPQHF. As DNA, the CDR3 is TGTGCCATCAGAGGGACAGGCGGTGATCAGCCCCAGCATTTT.

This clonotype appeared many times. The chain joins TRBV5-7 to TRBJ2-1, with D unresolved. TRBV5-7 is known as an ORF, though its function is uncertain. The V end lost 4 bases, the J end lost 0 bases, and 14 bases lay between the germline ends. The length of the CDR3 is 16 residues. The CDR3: CASSVGPESSYNEQFF. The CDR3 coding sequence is TGTGCCAGCAGCGTTGGGCCAGAAAGCTCCTACAATGAGCAGTTCTTC.

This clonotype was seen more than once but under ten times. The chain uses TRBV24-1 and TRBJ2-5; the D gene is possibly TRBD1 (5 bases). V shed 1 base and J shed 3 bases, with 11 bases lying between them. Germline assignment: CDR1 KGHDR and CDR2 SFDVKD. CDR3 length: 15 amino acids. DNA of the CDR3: TGTGCCACCAGTGATTTTAGACAGCCCGAAGAGACCCAGTACTTC. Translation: CATSDFRQPEETQYF.

CDR3 bases: TGTGCCAGCAGCGTAGATGGGGATCCCTACAATGAGCAGTTCTTC. This encodes CASSVDGDPYNEQFF. The chain combines TRBV9 with TRBJ2-1, with D unresolved. The CDR3 loop spans 15 amino acids. The germline V and J ends were trimmed by 0 bases and 2 bases, with 9 bases remaining between them. From germline, CDR1 is SGDLS and CDR2 YYNGEE.

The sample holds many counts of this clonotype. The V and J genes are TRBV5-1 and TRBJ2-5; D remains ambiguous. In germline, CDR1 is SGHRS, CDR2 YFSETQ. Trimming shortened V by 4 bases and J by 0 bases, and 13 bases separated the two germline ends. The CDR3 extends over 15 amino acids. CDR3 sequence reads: CASSAGRTDQETQYF. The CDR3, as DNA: TGCGCCAGCAGCGCAGGAAGGACGGACCAAGAGACCCAGTACTTC.

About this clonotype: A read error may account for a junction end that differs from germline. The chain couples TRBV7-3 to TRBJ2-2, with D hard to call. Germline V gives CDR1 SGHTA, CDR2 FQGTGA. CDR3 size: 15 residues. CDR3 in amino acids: CASSPAGPYTAELFF. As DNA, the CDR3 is TGTGCCAGCAGCCCCGCTGGTCCGTACACCGCGGAGCTGTTTTTT.

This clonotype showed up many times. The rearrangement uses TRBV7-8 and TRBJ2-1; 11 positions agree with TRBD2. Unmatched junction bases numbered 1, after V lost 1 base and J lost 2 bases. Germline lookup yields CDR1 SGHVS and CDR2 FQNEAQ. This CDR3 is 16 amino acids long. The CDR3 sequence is CASSLGLAGTYNEQFF. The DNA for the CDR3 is TGTGCCAGCAGCTTAGGACTAGCGGGGACCTACAATGAGCAGTTCTTC.

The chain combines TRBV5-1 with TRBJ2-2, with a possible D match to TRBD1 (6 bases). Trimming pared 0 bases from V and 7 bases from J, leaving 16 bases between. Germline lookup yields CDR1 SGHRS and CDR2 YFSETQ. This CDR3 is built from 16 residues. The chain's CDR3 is CASSLADSFGFGELFF. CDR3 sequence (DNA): TGCGCCAGCAGCTTGGCGGACAGTTTTGGATTCGGGGAGCTGTTTTTT.

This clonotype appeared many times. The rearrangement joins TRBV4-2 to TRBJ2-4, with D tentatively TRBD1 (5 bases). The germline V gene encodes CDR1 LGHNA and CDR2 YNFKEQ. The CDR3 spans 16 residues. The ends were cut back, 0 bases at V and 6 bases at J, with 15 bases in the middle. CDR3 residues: CASSQDVETAVNIQYF. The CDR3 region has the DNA TGTGCCAGCAGCCAAGATGTGGAGACAGCTGTAAACATTCAGTACTTC.

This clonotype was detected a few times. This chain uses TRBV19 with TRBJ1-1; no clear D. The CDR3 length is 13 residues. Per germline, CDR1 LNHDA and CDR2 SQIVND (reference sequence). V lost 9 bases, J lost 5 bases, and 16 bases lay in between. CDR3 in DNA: TGTGCCAGCGTTTGGGCAGGCACAACTGAAGCTTTCTTT. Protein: CASVWAGTTEAFF.

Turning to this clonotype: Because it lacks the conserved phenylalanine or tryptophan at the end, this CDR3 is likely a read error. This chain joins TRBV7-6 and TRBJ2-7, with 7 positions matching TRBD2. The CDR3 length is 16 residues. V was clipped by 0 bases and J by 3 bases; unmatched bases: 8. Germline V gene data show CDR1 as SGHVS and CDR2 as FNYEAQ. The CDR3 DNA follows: TGTGCCAGCAGCTTAGCGGGGAGGGAGACTCTCTACGAGCAGTACTTA. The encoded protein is CASSLAGRETLYEQYL.

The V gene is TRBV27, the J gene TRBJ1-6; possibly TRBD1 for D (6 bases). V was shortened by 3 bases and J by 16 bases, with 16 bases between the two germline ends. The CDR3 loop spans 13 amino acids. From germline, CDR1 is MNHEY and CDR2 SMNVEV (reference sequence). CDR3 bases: TGTGCCAGCAGTTTGGGGTCGTGGGGGCCTCTCCACTTT. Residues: CASSLGSWGPLHF.

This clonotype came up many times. The CDR3 nucleotides read TGTGCCAGTAGTGCAGGGACCGGGGAGCTGTTTTTT. Amino acid sequence: CASSAGTGELFF. This chain links TRBV19 with TRBJ2-2, with a weak D call TRBD1 (5 bases). CDR3 length: 12 amino acids. Trimming left V 5 bases short and J 5 bases short, with 6 bases between. The germline gives CDR1 LNHDA, CDR2 SQIVND (reference sequence).

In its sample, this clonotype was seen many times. The CDR3 here is CASTLVENTIYF. As DNA, the CDR3 is TGTGCCAGCACCCTCGTGGAAAACACCATATATTTT. The chain carries TRBV7-9 and TRBJ1-3; D is unresolved. The CDR3 extends over 12 amino acids. V was trimmed by 7 bases and J by 6 bases, leaving 10 bases between them. CDR1 SEHNR and CDR2 FQNEAQ come from the germline V gene (reference sequence).

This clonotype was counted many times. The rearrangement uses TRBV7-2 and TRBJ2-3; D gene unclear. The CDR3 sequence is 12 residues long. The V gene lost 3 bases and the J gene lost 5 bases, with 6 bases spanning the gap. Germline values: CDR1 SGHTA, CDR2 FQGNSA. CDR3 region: CASSFTRDTQYF. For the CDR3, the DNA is TGTGCCAGCAGCTTCACCAGAGATACGCAGTATTTT.

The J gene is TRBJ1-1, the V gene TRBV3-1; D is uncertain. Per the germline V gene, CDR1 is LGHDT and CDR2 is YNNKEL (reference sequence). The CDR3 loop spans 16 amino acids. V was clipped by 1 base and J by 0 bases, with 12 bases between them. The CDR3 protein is CASSQVRLDVNTEAFF. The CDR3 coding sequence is TGTGCCAGCAGCCAAGTCCGACTTGATGTGAACACTGAAGCTTTCTTT.

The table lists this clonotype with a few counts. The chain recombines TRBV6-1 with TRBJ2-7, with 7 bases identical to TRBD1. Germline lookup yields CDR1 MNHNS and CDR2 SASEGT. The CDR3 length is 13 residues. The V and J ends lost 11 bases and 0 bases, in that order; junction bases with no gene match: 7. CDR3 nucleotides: TGTGCCGGCCAGGGACAGACCTCCTACGAGCAGTACTTC. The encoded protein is CAGQGQTSYEQYF.

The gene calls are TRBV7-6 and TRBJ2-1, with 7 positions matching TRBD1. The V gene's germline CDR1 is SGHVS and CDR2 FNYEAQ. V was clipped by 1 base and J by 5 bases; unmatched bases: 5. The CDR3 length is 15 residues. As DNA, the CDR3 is TGTGCCAGCAGCTTAGGAGGGGGCGCCCACAATGAGCAGTTCTTC. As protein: CASSLGGGAHNEQFF.

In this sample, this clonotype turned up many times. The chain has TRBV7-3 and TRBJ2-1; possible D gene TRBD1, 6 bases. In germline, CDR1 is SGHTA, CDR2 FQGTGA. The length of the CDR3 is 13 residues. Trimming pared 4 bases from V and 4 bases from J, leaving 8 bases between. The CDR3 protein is CASSSDRYNEQFF. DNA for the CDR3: TGTGCCAGCAGCTCAGACAGGTACAATGAGCAGTTCTTC.

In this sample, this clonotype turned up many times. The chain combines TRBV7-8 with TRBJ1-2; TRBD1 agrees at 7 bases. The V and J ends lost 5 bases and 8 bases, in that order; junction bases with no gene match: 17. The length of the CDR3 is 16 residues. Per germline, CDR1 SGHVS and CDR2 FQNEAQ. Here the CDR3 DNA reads TGTGCCAGCAGCGCAGGGACAGTACTTCTGGAAGGAGGCTACACCTTC. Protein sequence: CASSAGTVLLEGGYTF.

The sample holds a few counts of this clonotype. The CDR3 is CASSQDSGVGTNVLTF. CDR3 coding DNA: TGCGCCAGCAGCCAAGATTCCGGGGTTGGTACCAACGTCCTGACTTTC. J is TRBJ2-6 and V is TRBV4-1, with a possible D match to TRBD2 (5 bases). The V gene lost 0 bases and the J gene lost 8 bases, with 14 bases spanning the gap. CDR3 length equals 16 residues. Germline assignment: CDR1 MGHRA and CDR2 YSYEKL.

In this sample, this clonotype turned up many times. The CDR3 loop reads CASSASGGGSPLHF. CDR3 coding DNA: TGTGCCAGCAGTGCCTCAGGGGGCGGTTCACCCCTCCACTTT. The rearrangement links TRBV28 to TRBJ1-6; 8 bases map to TRBD1. With V trimmed by 5 bases and J by 9 bases, 6 bases remained unmatched. The CDR3 has 14 residues. Germline V CDR1 and CDR2: MDHEN, SYDVKM.

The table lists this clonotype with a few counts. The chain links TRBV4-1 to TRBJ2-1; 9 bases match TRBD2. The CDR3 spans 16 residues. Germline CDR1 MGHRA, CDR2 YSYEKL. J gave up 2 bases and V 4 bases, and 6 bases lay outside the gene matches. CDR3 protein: CASSPKSGGPYNEQFF. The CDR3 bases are TGCGCCAGCAGCCCAAAAAGCGGGGGGCCCTACAATGAGCAGTTCTTC.

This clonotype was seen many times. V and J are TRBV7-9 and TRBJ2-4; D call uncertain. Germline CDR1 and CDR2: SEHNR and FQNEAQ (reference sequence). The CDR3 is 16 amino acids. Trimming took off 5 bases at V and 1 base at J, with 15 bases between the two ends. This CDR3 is CASSPRRTLAKNIQYF. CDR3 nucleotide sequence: TGTGCCAGCAGCCCAAGACGGACCCTGGCCAAAAACATTCAGTACTTC. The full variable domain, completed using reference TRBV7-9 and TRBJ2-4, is DTGVSQNPRHKITKRGQNVTFRCDPISEHNRLYWYRQTLGQGPEFLTYFQNEAQLEKSRLLSDRFSAERPKGSFSTLEIQRTEQGDSAMYLCASSPRRTLAKNIQYFGAGTRLSVL.